A single sample is the source of the 15 T cell receptor beta chains below, sequenced in a study of tissue T cells after allogeneic stem cell transplantation. Enrolled prospectively were adult allogeneic hematopoietic cell transplant recipients whose graft-versus-host disease was steroid-refractory. Only in-frame clones appear in the TCRdb table, and some are missing; sequencing was by immunoSEQ multiplex PCR. The sample holds almost 3,000 clones, around two thirds seen once. Material: descending colon tissue, obtained at autopsy. The receptors shown here come from a male patient at least 60 years old with steroid-refractory graft-versus-host disease after an allogeneic stem cell transplant. The graft donor may have given rise to some T cells.

The chain combines TRBV6-5 with TRBJ2-3; D is uncertain. Trimming stripped 4 bases from V and 4 bases from J, with 12 bases between. Looked up from germline, CDR1 is MNHEY and CDR2 is SVGAGI. This CDR3 comprises 14 residues. In DNA, the CDR3 is TGTGCCAGCAGTTCAATATGTGGCCCAGATACGCAGTATTTT. As protein: CASSSICGPDTQYF.

This chain uses TRBV7-3 with TRBJ2-3, with D possibly being TRBD2 (7 bases). The V gene lost 1 base and the J gene lost 4 bases, with 18 bases spanning the gap. Germline lookup yields CDR1 SGHTA and CDR2 FQGTGA. This CDR3 contains 17 residues. CDR3 residues: CASSLIGEARGPDTQYF. The CDR3 bases are TGTGCCAGCAGCTTAATTGGAGAGGCGCGGGGGCCAGATACGCAGTATTTT.

This clone is large in the sample. This rearrangement joins TRBV4-1 to TRBJ1-3; maybe TRBD1 (5 bases). V was shortened by 0 bases and J by 1 base, with 10 bases between the two germline ends. Germline assignment: CDR1 MGHRA and CDR2 YSYEKL. The CDR3 totals 16 residues. The CDR3 sequence: CASSQEEAGSGNTIYF. The CDR3 nucleotides read TGCGCCAGCAGCCAAGAAGAGGCAGGGTCTGGAAACACCATATATTTT.

V is TRBV12-3 or TRBV12-4 and J is TRBJ1-1; maybe TRBD1 (6 bases). The CDR3 is 13 amino acids. V lost 8 bases to trimming and J lost 6 bases, with 16 bases between them. The CDR3 DNA reads as TGTGCCAGCGGGGCAGGGGTTGTCTCTGAAGCTTTCTTT. Translated, it gives CASGAGVVSEAFF.

The table lists this clone with a count of one. The chain combines TRBV7-2 with TRBJ1-5; D unresolved. Trimming removed 6 bases from V and 4 bases from J, with 10 bases in between. The germline CDR1 and CDR2 sequences are SGHTA and FQGNSA. This CDR3 is built from 13 residues. DNA of the CDR3: TGTGCCAGCAGTCATGAGGTAAATCAGCCCCAGCATTTT. Translation: CASSHEVNQPQHF.

This clone came up once. This sample includes further DNA sequences coding for the same CDR3. The V and J genes are TRBV3-1 (or the pseudogene TRBV3-2) and TRBJ1-5; weak D call: TRBD1 (6 bases). Germline assignment: CDR1 LGHDT and CDR2 YNNKEL (reference sequence). The CDR3 covers 15 residues. Trimming stripped 1 base from V and 2 bases from J, with 9 bases between. This CDR3 is CASSQGQDGNQPQHF. CDR3 bases: TGTGCCAGCAGCCAAGGACAGGATGGCAATCAGCCCCAGCATTTT.

This clone came up a few times. The chain couples TRBV21-1 to TRBJ1-6; whether TRBD1, the table's D call, matches the DNA was not checked. TRBV21-1 is termed a pseudogene. The CDR3 totals 15 residues. The DNA for the CDR3 is TGTGCCAGCAGCAAAGCCAGGGGGAATAATTCACCCCTCCACTTT. Amino acids: CASSKARGNNSPLHF.

V gene TRBV19 combines with J gene TRBJ2-1, with TRBD1 matching 7 bases. The CDR3 consists of 14 residues. CDR1 and CDR2 (germline): LNHDA, SQIVND (reference sequence). J gave up 4 bases and V 9 bases, and 9 bases lay outside the gene matches. In nucleotides, the CDR3 is TGTGCCAGCACCGCCGGGACAGCGTACAATGAGCAGTTCTTC. It encodes CASTAGTAYNEQFF.

This rearrangement joins TRBV3-1 (or the pseudogene TRBV3-2) to TRBJ1-1; D not resolved. V lost 4 bases to trimming and J lost 0 bases, with 9 bases between them. Germline CDR1 and CDR2: LGHDT and YNNKEL (reference sequence). The CDR3 loop spans 14 amino acids. The CDR3 is CASSPRRMNTEAFF. The CDR3 DNA reads as TGTGCCAGCAGCCCACGTAGGATGAACACTGAAGCTTTCTTT.

The chain has TRBV5-6 and TRBJ2-2, with 9 bases matching TRBD1. The trim removed 8 bases at V and 3 bases at J, leaving 11 bases unmatched. The V gene's germline CDR1 is SGHDT and CDR2 YYEEEE. The CDR3 extends over 16 amino acids. The CDR3: CASSQGTGYHTGELFF. CDR3 DNA sequence: TGTGCCAGTAGCCAGGGGACAGGGTACCACACCGGGGAGCTGTTTTTT.

V and J are TRBV15 and TRBJ1-6; D not resolved. The CDR3 covers 13 residues. Germline V gene sequence: CDR1 LNHNV, CDR2 YYDKDF (reference sequence). V lost 6 bases and J lost 7, with 10 bases in between. The CDR3 loop reads CATRAGINSPLHF. For the CDR3, the DNA is TGTGCCACCAGGGCGGGGATAAATTCACCCCTCCACTTT. Based on the CDR3 plus reference TRBV15 and TRBJ1-6, the full variable domain is DAMVIQNPRYQVTQFGKPVTLSCSQTLNHNVMYWYQQKSSQAPKLLFHYYDKDFNNEADTPDNFQSRRPNTSFCFLDIRSPGLGDTAMYLCATRAGINSPLHFGNGTRLTVT.

This clone was observed a single time. The J gene is TRBJ2-7, the V gene TRBV11-2, with 8 bases lining up with TRBD2. CDR1 SGHAT and CDR2 FQNNGV come from the germline V gene. V lost 3 bases, J lost 4 bases, and 2 bases stayed unmatched. The CDR3 spans 13 residues. CDR3 bases: TGTGCCAGCAGCTTGACGGGGGGGTACGAGCAGTACTTC. This gives the protein CASSLTGGYEQYF.

The chain has TRBV2 and TRBJ1-2; 10 bases fit TRBD1. The germline V gene has CDR1 SNHLY and CDR2 FYNNEI. The CDR3 totals 15 residues. V was pared by 4 bases and J by 4 bases, with 6 bases of the junction left unmatched. The CDR3 sequence is CASSAGTGATYGYTF. CDR3 DNA sequence: TGTGCCAGCAGTGCCGGGACAGGGGCTACCTATGGCTACACCTTC.

The V call is TRBV10-3, the J call TRBJ1-6, with unresolved D. Per the germline V gene, CDR1 is ENHRY and CDR2 is SYGVKD. V was clipped by 8 bases and J by 9 bases, with 17 bases between them. The CDR3 has 14 amino acids. CDR3 in DNA: TGTGCCATCCGCGCCCCGGACCGGGGTTCACCCCTCCACTTT. Its protein is CAIRAPDRGSPLHF.

The chain uses TRBV6-5 and TRBJ2-3; a possible D gene is TRBD1 (5 bases). The CDR3 length is 14 residues. Germline V gene lookup returns CDR1 MNHEY and CDR2 SVGAGI. Trimming stripped 6 bases from V and 9 bases from J, with 19 bases between. CDR3: CASSMSDTAPTQYF. Written as DNA, the CDR3 is TGTGCCAGCAGCATGTCGGACACCGCACCCACGCAGTATTTT.